A single sample is the source of the 13 T cell receptor beta chains below, sequenced in a study of T-cell reconstitution after alpha-beta-depleted transplantation in children. The authors prepared the TCRbeta library with unique molecular identifiers. In TCRdb, the PCR reads were re-called with MiXCR into one record per CDR3 protein. The sample lists hundreds of thousands of distinct CDR3 sequences, about 24% occurring once. The sample was PBMCs, mostly from graft donor cells, taken 360 days after TCRalphabeta/CD19-depleted stem cell transplant. The source of these receptors is a female patient aged 2-9 years who had a stem cell transplant for congenital amegakaryocytic thrombocytopenia, so the T cells may come from the graft donor.

CDR3 amino acids: CASRTGEETQYF. In DNA, the CDR3 is TGCGCCAGCAGAACGGGAGAAGAGACCCAGTACTTC. The V and J genes are TRBV5-1 and TRBJ2-5, with D perhaps TRBD2 (6 bases). This CDR3 contains 12 residues. Between the trimmed V and J ends, which lost 5 bases and 3 bases, there was a span of 8 bases. Germline-derived CDR1 and CDR2 are SGHRS and YFSETQ.

This chain links TRBV4-1 with TRBJ2-1, with 11 nucleotides matching TRBD2. Germline assignment: CDR1 MGHRA and CDR2 YSYEKL. The J segment lost 3 bases and the V segment lost 1 base, leaving 8 bases of the junction unmatched. The CDR3 contains 18 residues. The CDR3 sequence: CASSQVETGTSGYNEQFF. DNA of the CDR3: TGCGCCAGCAGCCAAGTCGAAACCGGGACTAGCGGCTACAATGAGCAGTTCTTC.

This clonotype was seen only a few times. The chain has TRBV4-1 and TRBJ1-2; D not resolved. Per the germline V gene, CDR1 is MGHRA and CDR2 is YSYEKL. CDR3 length equals 13 residues. V was clipped by 3 bases and J by 4 bases, with 9 bases between them. CDR3 in amino acids: CASSQREGYGYTF. The CDR3 nucleotides read TGCGCCAGCAGCCAGCGGGAGGGCTATGGCTACACCTTC.

The V and J genes are TRBV27 and TRBJ1-1; perhaps TRBD1 as D (5 bases). The V end lost 3 bases, the J end lost 5 bases, and 10 bases lay between the germline ends. The germline V gene encodes CDR1 MNHEY and CDR2 SMNVEV (reference sequence). The length of the CDR3 is 13 residues. DNA for the CDR3: TGTGCCAGCAGTTTGGATCCAGGGACTGAAGCTTTCTTT. This gives the protein CASSLDPGTEAFF.

This chain connects TRBV20-1 to TRBJ2-7; 9 bases are shared with TRBD1. This CDR3 comprises 14 residues. V dropped 0 bases and J dropped 5; count of bases not matched to a gene: 5. Germline V gene lookup returns CDR1 DFQATT and CDR2 SNEGSKA (reference sequence). The DNA of the CDR3 is TGCAGTGCTAGAGATCACAGGGGGCTAGACGAGCAGTACTTC. Protein product: CSARDHRGLDEQYF.

The table lists this clonotype with a few counts. The CDR3 here is CASSARLAGVTYEQYF. DNA of the CDR3: TGCGCCAGCAGCGCGAGACTAGCGGGAGTCACCTACGAGCAGTACTTC. This sequence joins TRBV5-1 and TRBJ2-7; 12 nucleotides agree with TRBD2. Trimming at V came to 4 bases and at J to 2 bases, leaving 7 bases not matched to a gene. This CDR3 is built from 16 residues. CDR1 is SGHRS, CDR2 YFSETQ, per germline.

In its sample, this clonotype was seen once. The rearrangement uses TRBV3-1 and TRBJ1-1, with D possibly being TRBD1 (5 bases). Trimming removed 1 base from V and 0 bases from J, with 15 bases in between. This CDR3 comprises 17 residues. Germline V gene data show CDR1 as LGHDT and CDR2 as YNNKEL (reference sequence). Written as DNA, the CDR3 is TGTGCCAGCAGCCAAGCCCCTCGACAGCAAATGAACACTGAAGCTTTCTTT. It translates to CASSQAPRQQMNTEAFF.

The table lists this clonotype with a few counts. The chain recombines TRBV2 with TRBJ2-1; tentatively, D is TRBD1 or TRBD2 (5 bases each). Trimming left V 3 bases short and J 7 bases short, with 13 bases between. The germline gives CDR1 SNHLY, CDR2 FYNNEI. CDR3 length: 14 amino acids. CDR3 nucleotides: TGTGCCAGCAGTGACCAGGGCGGAGGAAATGAGCAGTTCTTC. Protein sequence: CASSDQGGGNEQFF.

This clonotype came up a few times. This chain uses TRBV5-1 with TRBJ1-6; 9 nucleotides line up with TRBD1. This CDR3 region has 15 residues. Per the germline V gene, CDR1 is SGHRS and CDR2 is YFSETQ. The V and J ends lost 2 bases and 10 bases, in that order; junction bases with no gene match: 7. The CDR3 DNA sequence: TGCGCCAGCAGCTTCGGGACAGGGCTTCACTCACCCCTCCACTTT. This codes for CASSFGTGLHSPLHF.

The chain employs TRBV18 and TRBJ1-1; no clear D. The CDR3 is 13 residues long. CDR1 is KGHSH, CDR2 LQKENI, per germline. V was pared by 6 bases and J by 1 base, with 9 bases between. DNA for the CDR3: TGTGCCAGCTCGCCCGTCCGGAACACTGAAGCTTTCTTT. It is translated as CASSPVRNTEAFF.

This clonotype was recorded many times. The chain couples TRBV7-9 to TRBJ2-3; D is perhaps TRBD1 (5 bases). This CDR3 region has 15 residues. Germline V gives CDR1 SEHNR, CDR2 FQNEAQ (reference sequence). Trimming pared 2 bases from V and 0 bases from J, leaving 9 bases between. The CDR3 DNA reads TGTGCCAGCAGCTTATTGACAGCGAGCACAGATACGCAGTATTTT. Amino acids: CASSLLTASTDTQYF.

This clonotype was found many times. The CDR3 sequence: CASSLLDPLVGDTQYF. The CDR3 nucleotides are TGCGCCAGCAGCTTGCTCGATCCTCTAGTGGGAGATACGCAGTATTTT. The rearrangement uses TRBV5-1 and TRBJ2-3; D unclear. Trimming left V 1 base short and J 5 bases short, with 17 bases between. The CDR3 is 16 amino acids. The germline gives CDR1 SGHRS, CDR2 YFSETQ. The variable domain in full, completed from reference TRBV5-1 and TRBJ2-3, reads KAGVTQTPRYLIKTRGQQVTLSCSPISGHRSVSWYQQTPGQGLQFLFEYFSETQRNKGNFPGRFSGRQFSNSRSEMNVSTLELGDSALYLCASSLLDPLVGDTQYFGPGTRLTVL.

This clonotype has at least ten counts. CDR3 sequence: CASRPTQGGGYTF. The CDR3 DNA reads as TGTGCCAGCAGGCCAACCCAGGGTGGCGGCTACACCTTC. V is TRBV12-3 or TRBV12-4 and J is TRBJ1-2; tentatively, D is TRBD1 (5 bases). Trimming pared 6 bases from V and 8 bases from J, leaving 16 bases between. The CDR3 runs to 13 residues.